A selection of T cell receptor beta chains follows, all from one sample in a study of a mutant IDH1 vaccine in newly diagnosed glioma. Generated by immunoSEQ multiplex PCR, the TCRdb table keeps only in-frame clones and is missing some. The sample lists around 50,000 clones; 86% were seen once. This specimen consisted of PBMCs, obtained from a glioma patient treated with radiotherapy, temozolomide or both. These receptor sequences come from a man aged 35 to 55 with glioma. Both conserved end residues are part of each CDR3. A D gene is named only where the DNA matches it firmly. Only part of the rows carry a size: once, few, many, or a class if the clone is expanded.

CDR3 DNA: TGTGCCAGTAGTACCCTAGGGGACAATCAGTTCTTC
CDR3 protein: CASSTLGDNQFF
V gene: TRBV19
J gene: TRBJ2-1
D gene: -
clone size: -

CDR3 DNA: TGTGCCAGCAGCTCCCAGGGGATAGGGTACACCTTC
CDR3 protein: CASSSQGIGYTF
V gene: TRBV5-8
J gene: TRBJ1-2
D gene: -
clone size: -

CDR3 DNA: TGTGCCAACCACACCACCGCAGGGTATGTCCCTGAAGCTTTCTTT
CDR3 protein: CANHTTAGYVPEAFF
V gene: TRBV27
J gene: TRBJ1-1
D gene: -
clone size: -

CDR3 DNA: TGTGCCAGCTCACCAGGGATGGCCTACGAGCAGTACTTC
CDR3 protein: CASSPGMAYEQYF
V gene: TRBV18
J gene: TRBJ2-7
D gene: -
clone size: few

CDR3 DNA: TGTGCCAGCAGAGACGGACAGGGGGACACTGAAGCTTTCTTT
CDR3 protein: CASRDGQGDTEAFF
V gene: TRBV6-6
J gene: TRBJ1-1
D gene: TRBD1
clone size: -

CDR3 DNA: TGTGCCAGCAGTGAAAGGGGCCTAGATTCTGAGACCCAGTACTTC
CDR3 protein: CASSERGLDSETQYF
V gene: TRBV6-1
J gene: TRBJ2-5
D gene: -
clone size: -

CDR3 DNA: TGCGCCAGCAGCTCCATATACTGGACTAGCGGGAGTTCCGATGAGCAGTTCTTC
CDR3 protein: CASSSIYWTSGSSDEQFF
V gene: TRBV5-1
J gene: TRBJ2-1
D gene: TRBD2
clone size: -

CDR3 DNA: TGTGCCAGCAGTGAATGGAGCGAGCAGTACTTC
CDR3 protein: CASSEWSEQYF
V gene: TRBV2
J gene: TRBJ2-7
D gene: -
clone size: -

CDR3 DNA: TGTGCCAGCAGCTTAGTTGGACAAGTCAAGACCCAGTACTTC
CDR3 protein: CASSLVGQVKTQYF
V gene: TRBV7-7
J gene: TRBJ2-5
D gene: -
clone size: -

CDR3 DNA: TGTGCCAGCTCACCGGGACAGACGAGGATCCACGAGCAGTACTTC
CDR3 protein: CASSPGQTRIHEQYF
V gene: TRBV18
J gene: TRBJ2-7
D gene: TRBD1
clone size: -

CDR3 DNA: TGTGCCAGCAGCTTAGCGGGACAGGGTAGTGAAGCTTTCTTT
CDR3 protein: CASSLAGQGSEAFF
V gene: TRBV7-3
J gene: TRBJ1-1
D gene: TRBD1
clone size: -

CDR3 DNA: TGTGCCAGCAGCTTAGAAGGACAGAAGACCTACGAGCAGTACTTC
CDR3 protein: CASSLEGQKTYEQYF
V gene: TRBV7-6
J gene: TRBJ2-7
D gene: -
clone size: -

CDR3 DNA: TGTGCCAGCAGATTTTCCGGTCTAGCGGAGAGCACAGATACGCAGTATTTT
CDR3 protein: CASRFSGLAESTDTQYF
V gene: TRBV7-9
J gene: TRBJ2-3
D gene: TRBD2
clone size: -

CDR3 DNA: TGCGCCAGCAGCCGATCGACTAGTCCCGGGGAGCTGTTTTTT
CDR3 protein: CASSRSTSPGELFF
V gene: TRBV4-3
J gene: TRBJ2-2
D gene: -
clone size: -

CDR3 DNA: TGCGCCAGCCCCGGAACAGGCGAGCAGTACTTC
CDR3 protein: CASPGTGEQYF
V gene: TRBV5-1
J gene: TRBJ2-7
D gene: -
clone size: -

CDR3 DNA: TGTGCCAGCTCACCTGTTTGGAACACTGAAGCTTTCTTT
CDR3 protein: CASSPVWNTEAFF
V gene: TRBV18
J gene: TRBJ1-1
D gene: -
clone size: -

CDR3 DNA: TGTGCCAGCAGCTTATCTACTAGCGGGACCGGGGAGCTGTTTTTT
CDR3 protein: CASSLSTSGTGELFF
V gene: TRBV7-7
J gene: TRBJ2-2
D gene: TRBD2
clone size: -

CDR3 DNA: TGTGCCAGTAGTCACCCACAGGGAAGCGAGCAGTACTTC
CDR3 protein: CASSHPQGSEQYF
V gene: TRBV19
J gene: TRBJ2-7
D gene: -
clone size: -

CDR3 DNA: TGTGCCAGCACCTTAGGGGTCAGTTCCTACGAGCAGTACTTC
CDR3 protein: CASTLGVSSYEQYF
V gene: TRBV7-2
J gene: TRBJ2-7
D gene: -
clone size: -

CDR3 DNA: TGTGCCAGCAGCTTAGGGGGGAATTCCTACAATGAGCAGTTCTTC
CDR3 protein: CASSLGGNSYNEQFF
V gene: TRBV7-9
J gene: TRBJ2-1
D gene: -
clone size: -

CDR3 DNA: TGTGCCGGATCCTACGACTACGAGCAGTACTTC
CDR3 protein: CAGSYDYEQYF
V gene: TRBV7-9
J gene: TRBJ2-7
D gene: -
clone size: -

CDR3 DNA: TGTGCCAGCTCACAAGGACTAGCCGGCTACGAGCAGTACTTC
CDR3 protein: CASSQGLAGYEQYF
V gene: TRBV18
J gene: TRBJ2-7
D gene: TRBD2
clone size: -

CDR3 DNA: TGTGCCAGCAGCTTGCTCCAGGGCAGAGGGCCCCAGCATTTT
CDR3 protein: CASSLLQGRGPQHF
V gene: TRBV7-8
J gene: TRBJ1-5
D gene: -
clone size: -

CDR3 DNA: TGTGCCAGCAGCTCCCGACAGGGCCAAACCAGGTACACCTTC
CDR3 protein: CASSSRQGQTRYTF
V gene: TRBV7-9
J gene: TRBJ1-2
D gene: TRBD1
clone size: -

CDR3 DNA: TGTGCCAGCAGCTGGGGGACTAGCGGGACAACAGATACGCAGTATTTT
CDR3 protein: CASSWGTSGTTDTQYF
V gene: TRBV7-9
J gene: TRBJ2-3
D gene: TRBD2
clone size: -

CDR3 DNA: TGTGCCAGCTCACCCAGGGGAGGGTCTCTCGAGCAGTACTTC
CDR3 protein: CASSPRGGSLEQYF
V gene: TRBV18
J gene: TRBJ2-7
D gene: -
clone size: -